These T cell receptor beta chains were read from a single sample in a study of response to subunit inactivated influenza vaccine. Each CDR3 protein gets one entry after TCRdb re-called the RT-PCR reads with MiXCR. The sample lists about 480,000 distinct CDR3 sequences, less than 30% occurring once. The starting material was CD4+ T cells sorted from PBMCs, obtained 4 to 6 days after vaccination. The receptors derive from a man in his fifties or sixties who received an inactivated influenza vaccine. Each CDR3 is given with its conserved first and last residue. A D gene is named only where the DNA matches it firmly. Clone size is stated in some rows and not others, as once, few, many or a class when expanded.

d_call | clone_size | cdr3_length | j_call | v_call | cdr3_aa | cdr3_nt
TRBD2 | . | 11 | TRBJ2-1 | TRBV10-3 | CATAGDVEQFF | TGTGCCACTGCGGGAGATGTTGAGCAGTTCTTC
. | . | 21 | TRBJ2-5 | TRBV7-6 | CASSGARFTGAGSWRQETQYF | TGTGCCAGCAGCGGAGCTAGGTTCACGGGAGCAGGGTCGTGGAGGCAAGAGACCCAGTACTTC
. | . | 14 | TRBJ2-1 | TRBV11-2 | CASSPFRDYNEQFF | TGTGCCAGCAGCCCGTTCAGGGACTACAATGAGCAGTTCTTC
. | . | 15 | TRBJ1-2 | TRBV7-2 | CASSSQLDSYYGYTF | TGTGCCAGCAGCTCCCAACTCGACAGCTACTATGGCTACACCTTC
. | many | 15 | TRBJ2-4 | TRBV5-1 | CASSLRTDGLGIQYF | TGCGCCAGCAGCTTGCGGACAGATGGGCTGGGCATTCAGTACTTC
TRBD2 | few | 15 | TRBJ2-7 | TRBV27 | CASSLLAGDGGEQYF | TGTGCCAGCAGTTTATTAGCGGGAGATGGGGGCGAGCAGTACTTC
. | . | 14 | TRBJ1-1 | TRBV5-5 | CASTSWFGNTEAFF | TGTGCCAGCACCTCCTGGTTTGGGAACACTGAAGCTTTCTTT
TRBD2 | . | 12 | TRBJ2-1 | TRBV20-1 | CSAPGLWDEQFF | TGCAGTGCCCCGGGACTATGGGATGAGCAGTTCTTC
. | once | 16 | TRBJ1-2 | TRBV18 | CASSAGSPATNYGYTF | TGTGCCAGCTCAGCGGGGAGCCCTGCCACTAACTATGGCTACACCTTC
. | . | 13 | TRBJ1-1 | TRBV27 | CASSLSGTGEAFF | TGTGCCAGCAGTTTATCAGGGACCGGTGAAGCTTTCTTT
. | . | 13 | TRBJ2-7 | TRBV5-1 | CASTGTPGYEQYF | TGCGCCAGCACAGGGACTCCGGGATACGAGCAGTACTTC
TRBD1 | few | 13 | TRBJ2-7 | TRBV6-1 | CASSPGQGFEQYF | TGTGCCAGCAGCCCGGGACAGGGGTTCGAGCAGTACTTC
TRBD1 | . | 17 | TRBJ2-5 | TRBV4-3 | CASSQDWGRGYQETQYF | TGCGCCAGCAGCCAAGATTGGGGCAGGGGGTACCAAGAGACCCAGTACTTC
. | . | 14 | TRBJ1-1 | TRBV7-2 | CASSLSQGVTEAFF | TGTGCCAGCAGCTTATCACAGGGAGTCACTGAAGCTTTCTTT
. | . | 13 | TRBJ1-1 | TRBV12-3/TRBV12-4 | CASSLMMNTEAFF | TGTGCCAGCAGTTTAATGATGAACACTGAAGCTTTCTTT
TRBD2 | . | 20 | TRBJ2-3 | TRBV29-1 | CSVEDLSGLAGSIYTDTQYF | TGCAGCGTTGAAGATCTTTCAGGACTAGCGGGGTCGATATACACAGATACGCAGTATTTT
. | . | 17 | TRBJ2-2 | TRBV11-2 | CASSLVRLTANTGELFF | TGTGCCAGCAGCTTAGTCCGACTTACCGCGAACACCGGGGAGCTGTTTTTT
. | many | 15 | TRBJ2-7 | TRBV12-3/TRBV12-4 | CASSLFSPTGNEQYF | TGTGCCAGCAGTTTATTCAGTCCAACCGGGAACGAGCAGTACTTC
. | many | 14 | TRBJ2-1 | TRBV29-1 | CSVNFQERYNEQFF | TGCAGCGTTAATTTTCAGGAGAGATACAATGAGCAGTTCTTC
TRBD1 | . | 14 | TRBJ2-5 | TRBV6-5 | CASSYSGGAETQYF | TGTGCCAGCAGTTACTCAGGGGGCGCAGAGACCCAGTACTTC
TRBD2 | many | 21 | TRBJ2-1 | TRBV7-6 | CASSLVSSGSPAGGRNNEQFF | TGTGCCAGCAGCTTAGTTTCTTCGGGCTCTCCGGCGGGAGGCAGGAACAATGAGCAGTTCTTC
TRBD1 | . | 17 | TRBJ2-3 | TRBV4-1 | CASSGRTGAHGTDTQYF | TGCGCCAGCAGCGGCAGGACAGGGGCCCATGGCACAGATACGCAGTATTTT
TRBD2 | . | 14 | TRBJ2-3 | TRBV20-1 | CSARAGGITDTQYF | TGCAGTGCTAGAGCGGGAGGGATCACAGATACGCAGTATTTT
. | . | 16 | TRBJ1-6 | TRBV5-1 | CASSLLPADYNSPLHF | TGCGCCAGCAGCTTGCTGCCGGCCGATTATAATTCACCCCTCCACTTT
. | few | 14 | TRBJ2-7 | TRBV6-5 | CASSYSYGPYEQYF | TGTGCCAGCAGTTACTCGTACGGTCCCTACGAGCAGTACTTC
. | few | 15 | TRBJ2-3 | TRBV5-1 | CASSLDTGSADTQYF | TGCGCCAGCAGCTTGGATACAGGGAGTGCAGATACGCAGTATTTT
TRBD2 | few | 15 | TRBJ2-1 | TRBV7-2 | CASSPSLGGGSEQFF | TGTGCCAGCAGCCCCTCACTCGGGGGAGGGAGTGAGCAGTTCTTC
. | . | 17 | TRBJ2-1 | TRBV11-2 | CASSLGVPTSGEDEQFF | TGTGCCAGCAGCTTAGGGGTCCCTACCTCCGGGGAGGATGAGCAGTTCTTC
. | once | 14 | TRBJ2-7 | TRBV7-9 | CASSLEPAASEQYF | TGTGCCAGCAGCTTAGAGCCCGCGGCCAGCGAGCAGTACTTC
. | few | 14 | TRBJ2-4 | TRBV29-1 | CSVVRPLAKNIQYF | TGCAGCGTTGTGAGACCGTTGGCCAAAAACATTCAGTACTTC
TRBD1 | . | 16 | TRBJ1-5 | TRBV4-3 | CASSPGVSGGGQPQHF | TGCGCCAGCAGCCCCGGGGTGTCAGGGGGTGGTCAGCCCCAGCATTTT
TRBD1 | . | 16 | TRBJ2-7 | TRBV20-1 | CSARTLRDRPLREQYF | TGCAGTGCTAGAACCTTAAGGGACAGGCCCCTAAGGGAGCAGTACTTC
TRBD1 | few | 13 | TRBJ2-2 | TRBV7-9 | CASSGQGFGELFF | TGTGCCAGCAGCGGACAGGGATTCGGGGAGCTGTTTTTT
TRBD2 | . | 17 | TRBJ2-3 | TRBV5-1 | CASSLDFGTSGTDTQYF | TGCGCCAGCAGCTTGGACTTCGGCACTAGCGGCACAGATACGCAGTATTTT
. | few | 15 | TRBJ1-6 | TRBV6-5 | CASSSGNSYNSPLHF | TGTGCCAGCAGTTCCGGGAACTCCTATAATTCACCCCTCCACTTT
. | few | 12 | TRBJ1-1 | TRBV28 | CASSLFYTEAFF | TGTGCCAGCAGTTTATTTTACACTGAAGCTTTCTTT
TRBD1 | . | 17 | TRBJ2-1 | TRBV7-2 | CASSLISTSQGYAEQFF | TGTGCCAGCAGCTTAATTAGCACCTCACAGGGGTACGCGGAGCAGTTCTTC
. | . | 11 | TRBJ2-1 | TRBV29-1 | CSVGQRAEQFF | TGCAGCGTTGGACAGAGAGCGGAGCAGTTCTTC
TRBD1 | . | 15 | TRBJ2-3 | TRBV5-4 | CASSTRTGSTDTQYF | TGTGCCAGCAGCACCCGGACAGGGAGCACAGATACGCAGTATTTT
. | few | 18 | TRBJ2-1 | TRBV11-1 | CASSSLRETERSYNEQFF | TGTGCCAGCAGCTCCCTCAGGGAGACAGAACGCTCCTACAATGAGCAGTTCTTC
. | . | 13 | TRBJ1-4 | TRBV4-1 | CASSQGRTEKLFF | TGCGCCAGCAGCCAAGGGCGGACCGAAAAACTGTTTTTT
TRBD1 | few | 13 | TRBJ1-1 | TRBV7-2 | CASSRDRGPEAFF | TGTGCCAGCAGCCGGGACAGGGGACCTGAAGCTTTCTTT
TRBD1 | few | 16 | TRBJ1-1 | TRBV7-9 | CASSLGTGGKGTEAFF | TGTGCCAGCAGCTTGGGGACAGGCGGGAAGGGGACTGAAGCTTTCTTT
. | . | 13 | TRBJ2-5 | TRBV15 | CATSRDTHETQYF | TGTGCCACCAGCAGAGATACCCACGAGACCCAGTACTTC
. | . | 15 | TRBJ1-2 | TRBV5-6 | CASSLGQPANYGYTF | TGTGCCAGCAGCTTAGGTCAGCCAGCTAACTATGGCTACACCTTC
. | few | 14 | TRBJ1-1 | TRBV4-2 | CASSHEFPRGEAFF | TGTGCCAGCAGCCACGAATTTCCTAGGGGTGAAGCTTTCTTT
TRBD1 | . | 14 | TRBJ2-1 | TRBV20-1 | CSARAPDRDYEQFF | TGCAGTGCTAGAGCCCCGGACAGGGACTATGAGCAGTTCTTC
. | few | 12 | TRBJ1-3 | TRBV20-1 | CSTEGSGNTIYF | TGCAGTACGGAGGGGTCTGGAAACACCATATATTTT
. | many | 14 | TRBJ2-3 | TRBV27 | CASSFGRGADTQYF | TGTGCCAGCAGTTTCGGCAGAGGAGCAGATACGCAGTATTTT
TRBD1 | many | 18 | TRBJ2-6 | TRBV10-3 | CAISSRRTGGSGANVLTF | TGTGCCATCAGTTCTCGTCGGACAGGGGGCTCTGGGGCCAACGTCCTGACTTTC
. | . | 14 | TRBJ2-7 | TRBV4-3 | CASSRDPGSYEQYF | TGCGCCAGCAGCCGGGATCCAGGGTCCTACGAGCAGTACTTC